Below, one T cell receptor beta chain is given with its context. PBMCs stemmed from around 10 ml fresh peripheral blood. The V gene's germline CDR1 is DFQATT and CDR2 SNEGSKA (reference sequence). This CDR3 region has 15 residues. Between the trimmed V and J ends, which lost 1 base and 6 bases, there was a span of 16 bases. This sample was taken from a study of T cells in Graves' hyperthyroidism and ophthalmopathy. Authors of the study amplified TCR beta CDR3 regions from RNA transcripts. In the first-round RT-PCR of the TCR CDR3, the HTBI primer set was used. TCRdb re-called the multiplex PCR reads with MiXCR, one entry per CDR3 protein. In the table there are around 300,000 distinct CDR3 sequences, around 20% of which are singletons.

The rearrangement joins TRBV20-1 to TRBJ1-5; a weak D match, TRBD1 (5 bases). This TCR was recovered from a man aged 45 to 65 with Graves' ophthalmopathy. The sequencing input was blood. CDR3 residues: CSARGAGRGSQPQHF. The DNA of the CDR3 is TGCAGTGCTAGAGGGGCAGGTCGGGGCAGTCAGCCCCAGCATTTT.